This T cell receptor beta chain comes out of a study of T cells in Graves' hyperthyroidism and ophthalmopathy. CDR3 length: 13 residues. Germline CDR1 and CDR2: MNHNS and SASEGT. After removal of 9 bases from V and 3 bases from J, the junction contained 8 bases not matched to a gene. RNA transcripts yielded amplified TCR beta CDR3 regions. First-round RT-PCR of the TCR CDR3 relied on the HTBI primer set. From the multiplex PCR reads, TCRdb called clonotypes with MiXCR, one entry per CDR3 protein. In the table there are about 560,000 distinct CDR3 sequences, over 15% of which are singletons. General observations from the study: Blood held most thyroid clonotypes expanded above 0.001 frequency.

Note on this clonotype: Its target is unknown.

The receptor was derived from a woman between 18 and 29 years old with Graves' hyperthyroidism. The sequenced sample was blood. This rearrangement joins TRBV6-1 to TRBJ2-7; 7 bases fit TRBD1. In DNA form, the CDR3 reads TGTGCCAGTAACAGGGGTGGGGACTACGAGCAGTACTTC. Translation: CASNRGGDYEQYF.